Following are 29 T cell receptor beta chains from one sample sequenced in a study of blood T cells in healthy people across ages. Alongside a J-beta primer mix, a sample-barcoded 5' primer served in a second PCR lasting roughly 7 to 11 cycles. TCRdb processed the 5' RACE reads anew with MiXCR; each CDR3 protein has one entry. There are about 1.4 million distinct CDR3 sequences in the sample; 45% to 70% occur only once, and more than 6% lies in the top ten. Sequences were obtained from blood. All receptors derive from a man in his late teens or twenties in good health.

The chain is built from TRBV5-1 and TRBJ2-7, with D unresolved. With 1 base removed from V and 2 bases from J, the gap between germline ends came to 10 bases. Germline values: CDR1 SGHRS, CDR2 YFSETQ. The CDR3 is 14 residues long. The CDR3, as DNA: TGCGCCAGCAGCTTGAATCCGGAGACCTACGAGCAGTACTTC. It specifies CASSLNPETYEQYF.

The chain links TRBV4-1 to TRBJ1-4, with D uncertain. Germline CDR1 reads MGHRA; CDR2 reads YSYEKL. V lost 0 bases to trimming and J lost 0 bases, with 8 bases between them. The CDR3 extends over 16 amino acids. In nucleotides, the CDR3 is TGCGCCAGCAGCCAAGATAGGAAGTCAACTAATGAAAAACTGTTTTTT. It codes for CASSQDRKSTNEKLFF.

This clonotype was seen a few times. The rearrangement joins TRBV30 to TRBJ2-6; no firm D call. CDR3 size: 13 residues. Germline V gene sequence: CDR1 GTSNPN, CDR2 SVGIG (reference sequence). V lost 0 bases to trimming and J lost 4 bases, with 4 bases between them. The CDR3 loop is CAWSVSGANVLTF. Here the CDR3 DNA reads TGTGCCTGGAGTGTATCAGGGGCCAACGTCCTGACTTTC.

The sample holds a few counts of this clonotype. The chain employs TRBV7-2 and TRBJ2-3; tentative D call: TRBD2 (5 bases). V lost 1 base and J lost 1, with 12 bases in between. The CDR3 extends over 16 amino acids. Germline values: CDR1 SGHTA, CDR2 FQGNSA. CDR3 nucleotides: TGTGCCAGCAGCTTAGGGGCTAGCAAGGGCACAGATACGCAGTATTTT. Encoded protein: CASSLGASKGTDTQYF. Full variable domain (remainder filled in from reference TRBV7-2 and TRBJ2-3): GAGVSQSPSNKVTEKGKDVELRCDPISGHTALYWYRQSLGQGLEFLIYFQGNSAPDKSGLPSDRFSAERTGGSVSTLTIQRTQQEDSAVYLCASSLGASKGTDTQYFGPGTRLTVL.

CDR3 sequence reads: CASSVGVSIHNEQFF. The CDR3 DNA reads as TGTGCCAGCAGCGTTGGGGTTTCCATTCACAATGAGCAGTTCTTC. This chain connects TRBV9 to TRBJ2-1, with D uncertain. CDR3 length equals 15 residues. Germline loops: CDR1 SGDLS, CDR2 YYNGEE. Trimming removed 2 bases from V and 5 bases from J, with 14 bases in between.

V and J are TRBV7-9 and TRBJ1-2, with D hard to call. CDR1 is SEHNR and CDR2 is FQNEAQ in the germline V gene (reference sequence). V dropped 5 bases and J dropped 4 bases, with 14 bases sitting between them. The CDR3 is 14 residues long. CDR3 loop: CASSPGWALYGYTF. In DNA, the CDR3 is TGTGCCAGCAGCCCCGGGTGGGCCCTCTATGGCTACACCTTC.

The rearrangement joins TRBV24-1 to TRBJ2-2, with D perhaps matching TRBD1 (5 bases). The CDR3 spans 17 residues. The germline V gene encodes CDR1 KGHDR and CDR2 SFDVKD. Between the trimmed V and J ends, which lost 1 base and 0 bases, there was a span of 11 bases. The CDR3 bases are TGTGCCACCAGTGATTTTGGGCAGGGCGCGAACACCGGGGAGCTGTTTTTT. Translating it yields CATSDFGQGANTGELFF.

This chain links TRBV12-3 or TRBV12-4 with TRBJ2-7; TRBD2 agrees at 9 bases. The CDR3 runs to 15 residues. V shed 5 bases and J 2 bases; nucleotides not matched to a gene: 7. This chain's CDR3 is CASSATGTSPYEQYF. In DNA, the CDR3 is TGTGCCAGCAGTGCAACCGGGACTAGCCCCTACGAGCAGTACTTC.

This chain links TRBV27 with TRBJ2-1, with 9 bases fitting TRBD1. Germline-derived CDR1 and CDR2 are MNHEY and SMNVEV (reference sequence). Germline trimming cut 3 bases from V and 10 bases from J; bases unmatched to any gene: 13. CDR3 length: 16 residues. The CDR3 sequence is CASSFVGQGPVIEQFF. CDR3 sequence (DNA): TGTGCCAGCAGTTTTGTGGGACAGGGCCCCGTGATCGAGCAGTTCTTC.

This clonotype was detected ten times or more. The chain recombines TRBV27 with TRBJ2-7, with a tentative D call TRBD2 (6 bases). The CDR3 is 12 amino acids. With 4 bases removed from V and 4 bases from J, the gap between germline ends came to 8 bases. The germline V gene has CDR1 MNHEY and CDR2 SMNVEV (reference sequence). CDR3 in DNA: TGTGCCAGCAGTTCCGCGGGATACGAGCAGTACTTC. This codes for CASSSAGYEQYF.

The chain employs TRBV20-1 and TRBJ2-1; 8 positions match TRBD1. The junction had 14 bases not matched to a gene; V was cut back by 1 base and J by 12 bases. Per germline, CDR1 DFQATT and CDR2 SNEGSKA (reference sequence). The CDR3 runs to 15 residues. The CDR3 sequence: CSARAPRTGLVLQFF. In nucleotides, the CDR3 is TGCAGTGCTAGAGCCCCCCGGACAGGGCTTGTCCTGCAGTTCTTC.

The genes are TRBV10-3 and TRBJ2-7; maybe TRBD2 (6 bases). The closer fit of TRBJ2-5 to the DNA end suggests the J call may be wrong. CDR1 ENHRY and CDR2 SYGVKD come from the germline V gene. The CDR3 runs 13 residues. Here the CDR3 reads CAISTGVGETQYF. For the CDR3, the DNA is TGTGCCATCAGTACGGGGGTGGGGGAGACCCAGTACTTC.

This clonotype has a single count. The chain links TRBV29-1 to TRBJ2-3; D perhaps matches TRBD2 (7 bases). This CDR3 is 15 amino acids long. Trimming stripped 4 bases from V and 2 bases from J, with 16 bases between. Germline CDR1 is SQVTM and CDR2 is ANQGSEA. The CDR3 DNA follows: TGCAGCGTTGTCCCGGCAGGGGACTACACAGATACGCAGTATTTT. Translated: CSVVPAGDYTDTQYF.

The gene calls are TRBV13 and TRBJ2-7, with unresolved D. The J call may not be correct, given that the DNA end is closer to TRBJ2-5. The germline V gene encodes CDR1 PRHDT and CDR2 FYEKMQ (reference sequence). This CDR3 has 13 residues. In nucleotides, the CDR3 is TGTGCCAGCAGCTTACTATCTGGGAAGACCCAGTACTTC. It translates to CASSLLSGKTQYF.

This chain links TRBV12-3 or TRBV12-4 with TRBJ2-5; 8 bases are a match to TRBD1. CDR3 length equals 14 residues. After removal of 5 bases from V and 7 bases from J, the junction contained 9 bases not matched to a gene. The chain's CDR3 is CASSPGTGSVTQYF. CDR3 nucleotides: TGTGCCAGCAGTCCCGGGACAGGTAGTGTGACCCAGTACTTC.

About this clonotype: A much more abundant neighbour one base away suggests this may be a read error. The DNA for the CDR3 is TGTGCCAGCAGTGATGTGTCTGCCGACGAGCAGTACTTC. It yields the protein CASSDVSADEQYF. The rearrangement uses TRBV25-1 and TRBJ2-7; unclear D gene. Per the germline V gene, CDR1 is MGHDK and CDR2 is SYGVNS. The V and J ends lost 3 bases and 5 bases respectively, with 11 bases between them. The CDR3 has 13 residues.

The chain couples TRBV7-2 to TRBJ1-5; D unclear. This CDR3 is 12 amino acids long. The V end was cut by 1 base, the J end by 12 bases, with 10 bases between. From germline, CDR1 is SGHTA and CDR2 FQGNSA. CDR3 loop: CASSLGPGDQHF. The CDR3, as DNA: TGTGCCAGCAGCTTAGGACCAGGCGACCAGCATTTT.

This chain links TRBV7-2 with TRBJ2-3; D is uncertain. Germline V gene lookup returns CDR1 SGHTA and CDR2 FQGNSA. CDR3 size: 16 residues. Trimming took off 2 bases at V and 0 bases at J, with 12 bases between the two ends. CDR3 coding DNA: TGTGCCAGCAGCTTAAGTCCTGGCTATAGCACAGATACGCAGTATTTT. Its translation: CASSLSPGYSTDTQYF.

This clonotype showed up just a few times. The chain recombines TRBV12-3 or TRBV12-4 with TRBJ1-2, with a possible D match to TRBD1 (5 bases). The CDR3 runs 15 residues. Trimming cost V 4 bases and J 4 bases, with 16 bases left between them. CDR3 nucleotides: TGTGCCAGCAGTTCTAGCGGTGGGGGAAGCTATGGCTACACCTTC. Translating gives CASSSSGGGSYGYTF.

The chain uses TRBV12-3 or TRBV12-4 and TRBJ2-7; D is unresolved. V was cut by 6 bases and J by 8 bases, with 17 bases left in between. The CDR3 is 13 residues long. CDR3 nucleotide sequence: TGTGCCAGCAGACCCTGGGCCCAGGAAAAGCAGTACTTC. It translates to CASRPWAQEKQYF.

This chain connects TRBV4-1 to TRBJ2-5, with D unclear. V lost 2 bases to trimming and J lost 2 bases, with 9 bases between them. The length of the CDR3 is 14 residues. The germline CDR1 and CDR2 sequences are MGHRA and YSYEKL. The CDR3 region is CASSQQDTQETQYF. As DNA, the CDR3 is TGCGCCAGCAGCCAACAGGATACTCAAGAGACCCAGTACTTC.

This clonotype was observed once. The chain employs TRBV12-3 or TRBV12-4 and TRBJ2-3; D call uncertain. The length of the CDR3 is 12 residues. Trimming stripped 5 bases from V and 10 bases from J, with 13 bases between. The CDR3 loop reads CASSVLVDAQYF. The DNA of the CDR3 is TGTGCCAGCAGTGTGCTAGTCGATGCGCAGTATTTT.

Regarding this clonotype: One end of the junction fails to match germline, which may point to a read error. The V gene is TRBV3-1, the J gene TRBJ2-1, with 9 positions matching TRBD2. The length of the CDR3 is 17 residues. Looked up from germline, CDR1 is LGHDT and CDR2 is YNNKEL (reference sequence). For the CDR3, the DNA is TGTGCCAGCAGCCAAGATGTGGTAGCGGGAGAGTACAATGAACAGTTCTTC. It translates to CASSQDVVAGEYNEQFF.

The rearrangement uses TRBV25-1 and TRBJ2-1; 7 bases align to TRBD2. The CDR3 has 15 amino acids. V dropped 3 bases and J dropped 1; count of bases not matched to a gene: 3. Germline V gives CDR1 MGHDK, CDR2 SYGVNS. The CDR3 region is CASSEERGSYNEQFF. DNA of the CDR3: TGTGCCAGCAGTGAGGAGCGGGGATCCTACAATGAGCAGTTCTTC.

Only a few counts were recorded for this clonotype. The chain combines TRBV12-3 or TRBV12-4 with TRBJ2-7; D is possibly TRBD2 (6 bases). V was pared by 0 bases and J by 5 bases, with 14 bases between. This CDR3 spans 15 amino acids. CDR3 nucleotides: TGTGCCAGCAGTTTAGCTCCGGGGGTCTTAGACGAGCAGTACTTC. This sequence encodes CASSLAPGVLDEQYF.

This clonotype was picked up a small number of times. The V and J genes are TRBV7-2 and TRBJ2-7; TRBD1 is a possible D gene (6 bases). The germline V gene has CDR1 SGHTA and CDR2 FQGNSA. The CDR3 sequence is 14 residues long. V lost 3 bases and J lost 2, with 11 bases in between. The CDR3 coding sequence is TGTGCCAGCAGCTTTTCGGGACACCCCTACGAGCAGTACTTC. Its protein is CASSFSGHPYEQYF.

CDR3 nucleotides: TGTGCCAGCAGCACCGGGACAGCAAGCCAGCCCCAGCATTTT. Its translation: CASSTGTASQPQHF. The rearrangement uses TRBV12-3 or TRBV12-4 and TRBJ1-5; 7 nucleotides agree with TRBD1. The CDR3 runs to 14 residues. Unmatched junction bases numbered 9, after V lost 6 bases and J lost 7 bases.

The chain joins TRBV11-2 to TRBJ2-5; D unclear. Germline V gene sequence: CDR1 SGHAT, CDR2 FQNNGV. The CDR3 is made up of 15 amino acids. Trimming took off 5 bases at V and 4 bases at J, with 17 bases between the two ends. The DNA for the CDR3 is TGTGCCAGCAGCCCTAGTCTATCGACTCCAGAGACCCAGTACTTC. It is translated as CASSPSLSTPETQYF.

V and J are TRBV3-1 and TRBJ2-2; 9 bases match TRBD2. Germline-derived CDR1 and CDR2 are LGHDT and YNNKEL (reference sequence). The CDR3 extends over 14 amino acids. V shed 6 bases and J 2 bases; nucleotides not matched to a gene: 1. The CDR3 coding sequence is TGTGCCAGCAGGGGGACTAGCAACACCGGGGAGCTGTTTTTT. Encoded protein: CASRGTSNTGELFF. Full variable domain (remainder filled in from reference TRBV3-1 and TRBJ2-2): DTAVSQTPKYLVTQMGNDKSIKCEQNLGHDTMYWYKQDSKKFLKIMFSYNNKELIINETVPNRFSPKSPDKAHLNLHINSLELGDSAVYFCASRGTSNTGELFFGEGSRLTVL.